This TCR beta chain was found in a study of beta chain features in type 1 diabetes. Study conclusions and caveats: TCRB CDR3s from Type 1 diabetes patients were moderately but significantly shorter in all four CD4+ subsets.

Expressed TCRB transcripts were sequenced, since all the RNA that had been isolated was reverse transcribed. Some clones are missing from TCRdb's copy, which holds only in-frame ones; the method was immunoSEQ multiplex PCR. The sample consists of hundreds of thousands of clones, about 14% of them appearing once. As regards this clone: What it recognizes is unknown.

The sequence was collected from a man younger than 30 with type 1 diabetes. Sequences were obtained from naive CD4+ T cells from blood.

This CDR3 reads CSVLGTSGLYEQYF. The DNA for the CDR3 is TGCAGCGTTCTCGGGACTAGCGGCCTCTACGAGCAGTACTTC. The chain combines TRBV29-1 with TRBJ2-7, with TRBD2 matching 11 bases. The length of the CDR3 is 14 residues. The trim removed 5 bases at V and 3 bases at J, leaving 6 bases unmatched. CDR1 and CDR2 (germline): SQVTM, ANQGSEA.